This T cell receptor beta chain was found in a study of control samples from healthy donors and cancer patients. V was pared by 3 bases and J by 5 bases, with 13 bases between. This CDR3 has 14 residues. Germline V CDR1 and CDR2: KGHSH, LQKENI. Method: immunoSEQ multiplex PCR; TCRdb's copy keeps in-frame clones and lacks some. The table has fewer than 70,000 clones, about nine tenths seen once. The gene calls are TRBV18 and TRBJ2-5; D ambiguous. The source is a man aged 55 to 70 with head and neck cancer. The sample taken for sequencing was PBMCs. The CDR3 protein is CASSPPTGQETQYF. The CDR3 nucleotides read TGTGCCAGCTCACCTCCCACGGGCCAGGAGACCCAGTACTTC.